Sequencing of this T cell receptor (beta chain) was carried out in a study of identifying expanded T cells in peripheral blood. Assay used: immunoSEQ multiplex PCR; TCRdb lists only in-frame clones, some missing. The sample records under 95,000 clones, about 91% being singletons. The material sequenced was blood. The receptor comes from a person between 18 and 75 years old in good health.

The CDR3, as DNA: TGTGCCAGCAGCAAATCCCTTTGGCCGTATGAGCAGTTCTTC. This codes for CASSKSLWPYEQFF. V usage is TRBV11-2 and J usage is TRBJ2-1, with D unresolved. Trimming took 5 bases from V and 8 from J, leaving 16 bases between them. The CDR3 length is 14 residues. Per germline, CDR1 SGHAT and CDR2 FQNNGV.